The following is a T cell receptor (beta chain) sequence with its context. The read comes to an end 3 residues before the CDR3 does, leaving the germline J gene to fill in the end. V dropped 1 base and J dropped 9; count of bases not matched to a gene: 4. In germline, CDR1 is DFQATT, CDR2 SNEGSKA (reference sequence). The CDR3 runs to 14 residues. Cervical HPV DNA detected by MY09/MY11 PCR, typed by dot-blot. The data were obtained in a study of T cells in women clearing cervical HPV infection. TCRdb keeps only in-frame clones here, not all; method: immunoSEQ multiplex PCR. The sample has under 45,000 clones; the top ten hold more than 1.3%.

Material for sequencing was blood buffy coat. The rearrangement joins TRBV20-1 to TRBJ2-1; 12 nucleotides line up with TRBD2. This TCR derives from a woman aged 18 to 75 with a cervical HPV16 infection that either progressed to CIN3+ or cleared (not recorded which). The sequenced CDR3 bases are TGCAGTGCTAGAGCTAGCGGGAGGGCAGGTGAG. Its translation: CSARASGRAGE. The full-length CDR3 reads as CSARASGRAGEQFF.